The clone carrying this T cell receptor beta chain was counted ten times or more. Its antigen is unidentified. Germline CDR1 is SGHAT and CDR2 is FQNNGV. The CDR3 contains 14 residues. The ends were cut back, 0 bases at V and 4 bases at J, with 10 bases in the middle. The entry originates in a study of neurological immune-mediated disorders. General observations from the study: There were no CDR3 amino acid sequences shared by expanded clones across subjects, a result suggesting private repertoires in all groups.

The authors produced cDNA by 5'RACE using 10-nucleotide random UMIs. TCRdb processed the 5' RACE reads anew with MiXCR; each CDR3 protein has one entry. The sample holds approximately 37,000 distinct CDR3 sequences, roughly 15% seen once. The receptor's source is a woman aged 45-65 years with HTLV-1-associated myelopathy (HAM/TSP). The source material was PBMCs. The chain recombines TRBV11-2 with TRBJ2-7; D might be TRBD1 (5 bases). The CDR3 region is CASSLDRASYEQYF. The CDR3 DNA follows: TGTGCCAGCAGCTTAGACAGGGCGTCGTACGAGCAGTACTTC.